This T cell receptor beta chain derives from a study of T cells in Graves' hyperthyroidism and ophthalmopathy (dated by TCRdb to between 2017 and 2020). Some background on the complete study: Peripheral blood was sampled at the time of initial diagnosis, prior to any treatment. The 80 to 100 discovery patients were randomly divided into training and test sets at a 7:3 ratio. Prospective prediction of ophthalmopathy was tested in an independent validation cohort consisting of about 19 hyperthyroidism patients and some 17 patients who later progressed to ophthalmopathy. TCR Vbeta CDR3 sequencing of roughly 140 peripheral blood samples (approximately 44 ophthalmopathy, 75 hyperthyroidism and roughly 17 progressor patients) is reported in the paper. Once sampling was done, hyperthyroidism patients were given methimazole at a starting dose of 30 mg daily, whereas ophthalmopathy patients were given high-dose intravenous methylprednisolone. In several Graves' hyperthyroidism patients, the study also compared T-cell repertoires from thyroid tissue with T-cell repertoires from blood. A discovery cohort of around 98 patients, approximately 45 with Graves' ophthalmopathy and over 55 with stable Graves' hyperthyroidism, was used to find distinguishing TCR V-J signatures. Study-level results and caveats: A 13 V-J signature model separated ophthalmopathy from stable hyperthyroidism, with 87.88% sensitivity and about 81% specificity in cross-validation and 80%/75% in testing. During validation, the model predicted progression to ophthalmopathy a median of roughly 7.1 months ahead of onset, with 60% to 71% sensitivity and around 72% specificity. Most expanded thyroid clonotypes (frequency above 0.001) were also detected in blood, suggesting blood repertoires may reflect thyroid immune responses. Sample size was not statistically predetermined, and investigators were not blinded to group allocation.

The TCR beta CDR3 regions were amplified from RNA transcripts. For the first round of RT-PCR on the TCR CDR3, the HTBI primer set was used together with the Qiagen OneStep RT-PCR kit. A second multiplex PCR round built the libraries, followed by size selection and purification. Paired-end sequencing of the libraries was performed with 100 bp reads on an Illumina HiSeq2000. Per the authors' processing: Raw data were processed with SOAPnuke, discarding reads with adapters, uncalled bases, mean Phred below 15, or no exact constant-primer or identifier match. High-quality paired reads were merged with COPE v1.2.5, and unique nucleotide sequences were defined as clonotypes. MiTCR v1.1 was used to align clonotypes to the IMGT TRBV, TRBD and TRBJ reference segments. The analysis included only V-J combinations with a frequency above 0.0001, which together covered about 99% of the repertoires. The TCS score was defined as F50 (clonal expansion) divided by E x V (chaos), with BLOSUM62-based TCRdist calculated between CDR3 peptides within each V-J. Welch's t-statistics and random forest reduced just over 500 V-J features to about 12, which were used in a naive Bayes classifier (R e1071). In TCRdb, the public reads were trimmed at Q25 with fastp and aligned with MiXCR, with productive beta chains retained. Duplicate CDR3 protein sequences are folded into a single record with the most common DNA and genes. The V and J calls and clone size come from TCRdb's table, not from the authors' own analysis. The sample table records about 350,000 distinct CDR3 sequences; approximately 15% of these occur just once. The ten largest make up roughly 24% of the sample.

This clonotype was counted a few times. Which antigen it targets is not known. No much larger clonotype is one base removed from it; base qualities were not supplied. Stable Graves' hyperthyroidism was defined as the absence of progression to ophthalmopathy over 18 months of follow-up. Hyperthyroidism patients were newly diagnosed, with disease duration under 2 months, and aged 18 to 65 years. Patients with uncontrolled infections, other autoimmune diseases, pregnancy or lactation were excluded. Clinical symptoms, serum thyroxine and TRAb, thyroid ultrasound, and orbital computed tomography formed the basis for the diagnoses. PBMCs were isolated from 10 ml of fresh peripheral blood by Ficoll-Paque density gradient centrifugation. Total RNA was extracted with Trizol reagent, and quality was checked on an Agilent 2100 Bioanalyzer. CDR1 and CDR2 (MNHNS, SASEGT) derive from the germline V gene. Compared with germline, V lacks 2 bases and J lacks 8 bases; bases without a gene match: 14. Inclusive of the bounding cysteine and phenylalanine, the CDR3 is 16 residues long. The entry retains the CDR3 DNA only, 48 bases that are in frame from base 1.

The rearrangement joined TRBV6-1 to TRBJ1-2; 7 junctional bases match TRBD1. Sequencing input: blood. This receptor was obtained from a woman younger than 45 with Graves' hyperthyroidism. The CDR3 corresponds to CASSEIPGTAAGGYTF. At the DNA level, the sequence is TGTGCCAGCAGTGAAATCCCCGGGACAGCAGCCGGCGGCTACACCTTC.